The entry below describes one TCR beta chain. Antigen specificity is unknown. Data came from immunoSEQ multiplex PCR; TCRdb stores just in-frame clones and leaves some out. The sample shows some 17,000 clones, 82% of them seen only once. The sample originates from a study of somatic mutations in cytotoxic T cells in rheumatoid arthritis. Regarding the study as a whole: CD8+ clonality increased with age in rheumatoid arthritis patients but not in healthy controls.

This CDR3 has 16 residues. Germline-derived CDR1 and CDR2 are SGHDN and FVKESK. Trimming at V came to 1 base and at J to 3 bases, leaving 6 bases not matched to a gene. This TCR came from an adult with rheumatoid arthritis. Sequenced: CD8+ T cells sorted from blood. The J gene is TRBJ2-1, the V gene TRBV14; 7 bases are a match to TRBD1. The CDR3 sequence is CASSQGGQVGYNEQFF. The CDR3 region has the DNA TGTGCCAGCAGCCAAGGTGGACAGGTAGGCTACAATGAGCAGTTCTTC.